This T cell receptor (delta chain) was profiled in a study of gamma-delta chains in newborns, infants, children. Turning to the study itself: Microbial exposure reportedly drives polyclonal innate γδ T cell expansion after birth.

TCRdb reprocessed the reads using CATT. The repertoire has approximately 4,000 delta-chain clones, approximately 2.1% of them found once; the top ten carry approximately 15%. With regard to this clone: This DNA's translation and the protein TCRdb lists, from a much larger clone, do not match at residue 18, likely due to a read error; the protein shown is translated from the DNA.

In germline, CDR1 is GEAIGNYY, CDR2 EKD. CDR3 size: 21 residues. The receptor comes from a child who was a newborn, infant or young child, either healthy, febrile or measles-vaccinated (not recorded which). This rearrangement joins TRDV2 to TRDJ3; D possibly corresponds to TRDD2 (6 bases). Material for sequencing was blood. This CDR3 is CACDTGDLPGESSWDTRLMFF. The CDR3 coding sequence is TGTGCCTGTGACACCGGAGACCTTCCCGGGGAGTCCTCCTGGGACACCCGACTGATGTTTTTC.